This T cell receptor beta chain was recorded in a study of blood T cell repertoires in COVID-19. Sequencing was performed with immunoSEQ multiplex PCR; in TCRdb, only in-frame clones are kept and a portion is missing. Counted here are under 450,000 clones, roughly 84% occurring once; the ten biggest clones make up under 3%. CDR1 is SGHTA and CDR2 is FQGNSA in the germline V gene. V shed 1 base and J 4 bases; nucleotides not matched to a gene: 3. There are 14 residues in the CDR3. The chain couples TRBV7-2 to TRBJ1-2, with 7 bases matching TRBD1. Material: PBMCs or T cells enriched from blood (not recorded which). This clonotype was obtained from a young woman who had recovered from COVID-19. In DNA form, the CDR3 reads TGTGCCAGCAGCTTAGGTCCAGGGGGCTATGGCTACACCTTC. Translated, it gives CASSLGPGGYGYTF.